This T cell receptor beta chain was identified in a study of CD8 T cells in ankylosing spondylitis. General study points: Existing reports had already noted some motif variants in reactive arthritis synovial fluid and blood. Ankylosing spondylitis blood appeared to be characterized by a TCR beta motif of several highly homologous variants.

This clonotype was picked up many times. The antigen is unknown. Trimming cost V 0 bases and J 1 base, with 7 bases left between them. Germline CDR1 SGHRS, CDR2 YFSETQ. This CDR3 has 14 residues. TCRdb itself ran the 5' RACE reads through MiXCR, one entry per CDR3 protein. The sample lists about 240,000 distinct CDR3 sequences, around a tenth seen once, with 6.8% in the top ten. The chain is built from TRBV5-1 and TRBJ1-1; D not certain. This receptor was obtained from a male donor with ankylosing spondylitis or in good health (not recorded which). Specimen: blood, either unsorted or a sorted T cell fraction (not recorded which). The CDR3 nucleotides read TGCGCCAGCAGCTTGGCAACACAGAACACTGAAGCTTTCTTT. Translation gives CASSLATQNTEAFF.